This T cell receptor beta chain was found in a study of shared clonotypes between healthy human individuals. In the original processing: Filtering differed for immunoSEQ, which gave only junction sequences without quality scores. TCRdb keeps only in-frame clones here, not all; method: immunoSEQ multiplex PCR. V, J and clone size were drawn from that table, and D and trimming were deduced from the DNA. The sample has roughly 1,500,000 clones, about 98.5% seen once. Within Nashville, Tennessee resided all donors, each a Caucasian adult. Negatively enriched CD4+ T cells were divided by CD45RA into naive and memory. The V end lost 4 bases, the J end lost 7 bases, and 20 bases lay between the germline ends. Germline V gives CDR1 SGDLS, CDR2 YYNGEE. The CDR3 is 15 amino acids.

The sample taken for sequencing was naive CD4+ T cells sorted from blood. The subset denotes: CD45RA+ positively selected. The V call is TRBV9, the J call TRBJ1-2; D unresolved. The TCR was taken from a young man in good health. CDR3 sequence (DNA): TGTGCCAGCAGCCTTTTTTATGATGGGCTGGGTGGCTACACCTTC. The encoded protein is CASSLFYDGLGGYTF. The full variable domain, its missing parts supplied by reference TRBV9 and TRBJ1-2, is DSGVTQTPKHLITATGQRVTLRCSPRSGDLSVYWYQQSLDQGLQFLIQYYNGEERAKGNILERFSAQQFPDLHSELNLSSLELGDSALYFCASSLFYDGLGGYTFGSGTRLTVV.